The 15 T cell receptor beta chains below were found in one sample sequenced in a study of radiation and T cells in renal cell carcinoma. The time point denotes: baseline pretreatment blood. Treatment specified: 15 Gy SBRT to primary tumor, nephrectomy 4 weeks later. Assay: immunoSEQ multiplex PCR; the TCRdb copy retains only in-frame clones and omits some. This sample yields approximately 22,000 clones, of which 80% are seen a single time; about 37% belongs to the top ten. The material was blood, obtained from a patient whose treatment included radiotherapy and nephrectomy. Receptors originate from a man between 60 and 75 years old with renal cell carcinoma.

This rearrangement joins TRBV28 to TRBJ1-2; TRBD1 is a possible D gene (5 bases). Trimming pared 2 bases from V and 4 bases from J, leaving 11 bases between. This CDR3 has 14 amino acids. Germline CDR1 reads MDHEN; CDR2 reads SYDVKM. CDR3 residues: CASSLDRPPYGYTF. CDR3 in DNA: TGTGCCAGCAGTTTAGACAGACCACCCTATGGCTACACCTTC.

The gene calls are TRBV5-1 and TRBJ2-1; 7 bases are shared with TRBD1. V was pared by 4 bases and J by 6 bases, with 10 bases of the junction left unmatched. The germline CDR1 and CDR2 sequences are SGHRS and YFSETQ. The CDR3 sequence is 15 residues long. DNA for the CDR3: TGCGCCAGCAGCCCGGGACAGCTTTTGGGCAATGAGCAGTTCTTC. It is translated as CASSPGQLLGNEQFF.

J is TRBJ2-7 and V is TRBV9; 7 nucleotides line up with TRBD2. The CDR3 contains 15 residues. The germline gives CDR1 SGDLS, CDR2 YYNGEE. V lost 2 bases to trimming and J lost 2 bases; unmatched junction nucleotides: 7. CDR3 residues: CASSVGREEPYEQYF. Written as DNA, the CDR3 is TGTGCCAGCAGCGTCGGACGGGAGGAACCCTACGAGCAGTACTTC.

The chain carries TRBV25-1 and TRBJ1-5, with 10 nucleotides matching TRBD1. The V gene end was trimmed by 4 bases and the J gene end by 11 bases; junction bases not matched to a gene: 5. Germline V gene data show CDR1 as MGHDK and CDR2 as SYGVNS. This CDR3 has 13 amino acids. The CDR3 sequence is CASSGIGTGAQHF. The CDR3 region has the DNA TGTGCCAGCAGTGGAATAGGGACAGGGGCCCAGCATTTT.

The chain combines TRBV7-9 with TRBJ2-7, with a tentative D call TRBD2 (7 bases). Germline CDR1 SEHNR, CDR2 FQNEAQ (reference sequence). This CDR3 contains 16 residues. The V end lost 4 bases, the J end lost 0 bases, and 16 bases lay between the germline ends. CDR3 sequence: CASSSMGGLYSYEQYF. In DNA, the CDR3 is TGTGCCAGCAGCTCCATGGGGGGGCTCTACTCCTACGAGCAGTACTTC.

Here the CDR3 DNA reads TGTGCCAGCAGCCCCCAGACGGGTAGCTCCTACGAGCAGTACTTC. It codes for CASSPQTGSSYEQYF. The chain couples TRBV14 to TRBJ2-7; no firm D call. The CDR3 has 15 amino acids. Trimming removed 4 bases at V and 0 bases at J, with 13 bases between. Per germline, CDR1 SGHDN and CDR2 FVKESK.

This clone has more than one count but fewer than ten. The chain joins TRBV6-5 to TRBJ1-2; D unresolved. CDR3 length: 14 amino acids. Trimming shortened V by 5 bases and J by 2 bases, and 12 bases separated the two germline ends. Germline values: CDR1 MNHEY, CDR2 SVGAGI. CDR3 in DNA: TGTGCCAGCAGTAGAACCATGGGGAACTATGGCTACACCTTC. This encodes CASSRTMGNYGYTF.

The rearrangement links TRBV5-5 to TRBJ2-1; either TRBD1 or TRBD2 may supply D (5 bases each). The CDR3 contains 17 residues. V gave up 6 bases and J gave up 0 bases, with 19 bases separating them. The V gene's germline CDR1 is SGHKS and CDR2 YYEKEE (reference sequence). CDR3 DNA: TGTGCCAGCAAGGTGGCCGTTGGGGGTAGCTCCTACAATGAGCAGTTCTTC. Its protein product is CASKVAVGGSSYNEQFF.

The CDR3: CASSQLIRSGARPYGYTF. As DNA, the CDR3 is TGCGCCAGCAGCCAACTTATCCGTTCGGGGGCGCGGCCTTATGGCTACACCTTC. The chain combines TRBV4-1 with TRBJ1-2, with D maybe TRBD1 (6 bases). The germline V gene encodes CDR1 MGHRA and CDR2 YSYEKL. V gave up 2 bases and J gave up 5 bases, with 24 bases separating them. CDR3 length: 18 residues.

The chain links TRBV19 to TRBJ1-5, with D unclear. The germline CDR1 and CDR2 sequences are LNHDA and SQIVND (reference sequence). V lost 7 bases and J 0 bases, leaving 13 bases between the germline ends. CDR3 length: 15 residues. The CDR3 is CASTPTVYSNQPQHF. The CDR3 nucleotides are TGTGCCAGTACCCCGACGGTATATAGCAATCAGCCCCAGCATTTT.

The V and J genes are TRBV14 and TRBJ1-6; D is unresolved. Per germline, CDR1 SGHDN and CDR2 FVKESK. This CDR3 comprises 15 residues. V lost 1 base and J lost 3, with 7 bases in between. The CDR3 spells CASSQGFGYNSPLHF. The DNA for the CDR3 is TGTGCCAGCAGCCAAGGGTTTGGCTATAATTCACCCCTCCACTTT.

The chain joins TRBV10-3 to TRBJ2-3; D unresolved. In germline, CDR1 is ENHRY, CDR2 SYGVKD. This CDR3 is built from 14 residues. Trimming removed 10 bases from V and 2 bases from J, with 16 bases in between. The CDR3 is CATRHHGITDTQYF. The CDR3 region has the DNA TGTGCCACCCGACATCACGGTATCACAGATACGCAGTATTTT.

The CDR3: CASRLVAGFGNEQFF. CDR3 DNA sequence: TGTGCCAGCAGACTCGTAGCGGGATTTGGGAATGAGCAGTTCTTC. V usage is TRBV7-9 and J usage is TRBJ2-1; TRBD2 matches 8 bases. The CDR3 extends over 15 amino acids. The J segment lost 7 bases and the V segment lost 6 bases, leaving 11 bases of the junction unmatched. Germline assignment: CDR1 SEHNR and CDR2 FQNEAQ (reference sequence).

The V and J genes are TRBV7-9 and TRBJ1-4; D gene ambiguous. The CDR3 totals 14 residues. Germline-derived CDR1 and CDR2 are SEHNR and FQNEAQ (reference sequence). V was pared by 7 bases and J by 4 bases, with 13 bases between. The CDR3 DNA reads as TGTGCCAGCACCTTGACGGTCCTTAATGAAAAACTGTTTTTT. This translates into CASTLTVLNEKLFF.

This chain links TRBV27 with TRBJ1-3; D unresolved. The V gene lost 2 bases and the J gene lost 0 bases, with 8 bases spanning the gap. Germline CDR1 is MNHEY and CDR2 is SMNVEV (reference sequence). This CDR3 is 15 amino acids long. This chain's CDR3 is CASSLKAYSGNTIYF. The CDR3 DNA follows: TGTGCCAGCAGTTTAAAGGCCTACTCTGGAAACACCATATATTTT.